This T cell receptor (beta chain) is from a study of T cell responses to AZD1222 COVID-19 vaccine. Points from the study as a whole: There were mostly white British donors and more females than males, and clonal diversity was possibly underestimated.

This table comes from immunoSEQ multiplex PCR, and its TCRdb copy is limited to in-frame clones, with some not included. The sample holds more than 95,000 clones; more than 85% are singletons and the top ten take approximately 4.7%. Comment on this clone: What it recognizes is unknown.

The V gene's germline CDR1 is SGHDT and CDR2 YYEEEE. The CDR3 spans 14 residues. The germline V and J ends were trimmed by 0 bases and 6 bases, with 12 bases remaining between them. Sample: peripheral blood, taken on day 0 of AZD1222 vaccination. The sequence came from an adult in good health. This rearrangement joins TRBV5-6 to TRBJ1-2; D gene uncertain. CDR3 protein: CASSLEGPLNGYTF. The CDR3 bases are TGTGCCAGCAGCTTGGAAGGCCCCTTGAATGGCTACACCTTC.